The following is a T cell receptor (beta chain) sequence with its context. Its antigen is currently not known. Per-nucleotide qualities are absent, and no much larger clonotype sits a single base away. The data belong to a study of shared clonotypes between healthy human individuals (TCRdb year 2020). With regard to the full study: A couple of women and a few men aged 18 to 49 years were included in the cohort. Blood TCR repertoires of five healthy adults were deeply sequenced to estimate repertoire size and the extent of clonotype sharing between individuals. Leukapheresis yielded between about 0.85 and 9.5 billion PBMCs per donor. For each donor, CD4 naive and CD4 memory were each run on three plates, CD8 naive on two plates, and CD8 memory on one plate. Different laboratories and diverse techniques were used to prepare libraries and sequence TCR repertoires, to increase sequencing depth and limit assay-specific biases. Results and caveats for the whole study, not just this receptor: Pairwise subsampling led to the expectation that sequencing depth would affect the degree of clonotype sharing among donors. Sampling was limited to blood, and TCR repertoires in tissue likely differ from TCR repertoires in blood. Compared with non-shared clonotypes, clonotypes shared by all four sorted-subset donors had higher generation probabilities. Incomplete sequencing was indicated by rarefaction of sorted-subset datasets, despite the large sequencing depth. Estimated clonotype richness was generally larger for naive than for memory subsets. When a handful of donors were compared, the shared fraction of clonotypes was around 4.6% for naive CD4, about 4% for naive CD8, 2.3% for memory CD4, and 0.4% for memory CD8. The small number of donors limited the genetic and exposure-history diversity represented.

TCR CDR3 regions were amplified from genomic DNA by multiplex PCR using the deep immunoSEQ assay. Genomic DNA extracted from each cell subset was distributed evenly over all wells of several immunoSEQ 96-well plates, and each plate served as one replicate. For sorted subsets, roughly 200 ng genomic DNA, equal to 30,000 or so T cell genomes, was loaded into each replicate PCR. Purified libraries were measured with a Qubit 3.0 fluorometer, size-checked on a Bioanalyzer 2100, and measured again with the KAPA Library Quantification kit. A separate single-read 150-cycle Illumina NextSeq 550 flow cell was used to sequence each immunoSEQ 96-well plate. The source study handled its data this way. Because only junctional sequences without quality scores were contained in the immunoSEQ output, filtering matching that applied to full-length reads could not be performed. To assign V/J genes and CDR3, sequences were annotated using PyIR, a Python wrapper for IgBLAST v1.9, with IMGT germline references. Reads were filtered out if the reads had weak V/J assignments (E-value above 1e-6), no CDR3, stop codons, out-of-frame junctions, or ambiguous translated residues. V3J clonotypes were defined as sequences sharing an identical inferred V gene, J gene, and CDR3 amino acid sequence. The percentage overlap between two repertoires was calculated by dividing the number of shared unique clonotypes by the size of the smaller repertoire. Three approaches were used to assess repertoire richness: RTK rarefaction, the Chao1 estimator, and Recon v2.1 estimates of unobserved clonotypes. For all TCRbeta clonotypes obtained by the gDNA method from several donors, generation probabilities were computed with OLGA. Sourced from immuneACCESS, this table was stored by TCRdb with only in-frame sequences that have V and J called. A share of the clones is absent; for the studies checked, an unresolved V gene accounts for under half, and the remainder has no known explanation. The D gene and trimming were derived from the DNA, and the V and J assignments and clone size from that table. Across this sample there are over a million clones, with roughly 80% seen only once. The top ten constitute 1.4% of the sample.

The donors were healthy, HIV-negative adults who had no recently reported acute infections or vaccinations. Every donor was a Caucasian adult residing in Nashville, Tennessee, USA. CD4+ T cells were enriched by magnetic negative selection, after which naive cells were positively selected on CD45RA and the negative fraction was taken as the memory subset. Blood was collected by leukapheresis, and PBMCs were isolated by Ficoll-Histopaque density gradient centrifugation and then cryopreserved in liquid nitrogen vapor phase. Analytical flow cytometry was used to check the purity and quantity of each magnetically sorted T cell population. Each sorted fraction had its genomic DNA isolated and then quantified by UV absorbance on a Nanodrop 2000c. The CDR3 contains 14 residues, cysteine and phenylalanine counted. Of all the DNA, just the CDR3 is kept, 42 bases in frame from base 1. V is cut back by 3 bases and J by 6 bases, with 2 bases in the junction unmatched. The CDR1 and CDR2 encoded by the germline V gene are SNHLY and FYNNEI.

The chain is made from TRBV2 and TRBJ1-5; 10 bases in between match TRBD1. The sequenced material came from memory CD4+ T cells sorted from blood. What this sample's cell subset or site label stands for: CD45RA-negative fraction. The origin of this receptor is a man younger than 35 in good health. The CDR3 is CASSDGQGVQPQHF. In nucleotide form, the sequence is TGTGCCAGCAGTGATGGACAGGGGGTTCAGCCCCAGCATTTT.